The 24 T cell receptor beta chains below come from one sample, sequenced in a study of B cell selection in AIRE deficiency (dated by TCRdb to between 2018 and 2021). Preparation of the library involved the immunoSEQ multiplex PCR assay. TCRdb took over this immuneACCESS table, retaining in-frame rearrangements with V and J assigned. Such tables are incomplete; in checked studies, under half of the missing clones stem from an unresolved V gene, and the remainder is unexplained. Within this sample are roughly 25,000 clones, with 95% to 98% of them counted one time only. 0.2% to 0.25% of the sample is taken by the ten largest. For sorting, conventional CD4 T cells were defined as CD4+CD127+ cells. The specimen sequenced was CD4+CD127+ conventional T cells sorted from PBMCs. The receptor set was obtained from a human donor in good health.

This chain links TRBV6-4 with TRBJ1-3, with D perhaps matching TRBD1 (6 bases). The CDR3 runs to 16 residues. Germline values: CDR1 MRHNA, CDR2 SNTAGT. V shed 2 bases and J shed 4 bases, with 15 bases lying between them. The CDR3 loop reads CASSDLDRERGNTIYF. CDR3 DNA sequence: TGTGCCAGCAGTGACCTGGACAGAGAAAGAGGAAACACCATATATTTT.

The gene calls are TRBV27 and TRBJ2-7, with D possibly being TRBD1 (9 bases). Trimming removed 4 bases at V and 7 bases at J, with 26 bases between. Germline CDR1 reads MNHEY; CDR2 reads SMNVEV (reference sequence). CDR3 length equals 17 residues. The CDR3 coding sequence is TGTGCCAGCAGTTCGGGACAGGGTGCACAGGTAGCGGGGGAGCAGTACTTC. This gives the protein CASSSGQGAQVAGEQYF.

J is TRBJ1-1 and V is TRBV7-2; the D gene is possibly TRBD1 (5 bases). CDR3 length: 15 amino acids. V gave up 1 base and J gave up 0 bases, with 9 bases separating them. Germline lookup yields CDR1 SGHTA and CDR2 FQGNSA. Here the CDR3 DNA reads TGTGCCAGCAGCTTAGACGGGGACGTGAACACTGAAGCTTTCTTT. Protein: CASSLDGDVNTEAFF. Full variable domain (outside the CDR3, taken from reference TRBV7-2 and TRBJ1-1): GAGVSQSPSNKVTEKGKDVELRCDPISGHTALYWYRQSLGQGLEFLIYFQGNSAPDKSGLPSDRFSAERTGGSVSTLTIQRTQQEDSAVYLCASSLDGDVNTEAFFGQGTRLTVV.

This clone has a single count. The chain links TRBV5-5 to TRBJ2-3; 9 bases are shared with TRBD1. Germline-derived CDR1 and CDR2 are SGHKS and YYEKEE (reference sequence). V lost 3 bases, J lost 5 bases, and 4 bases stayed unmatched. There are 14 residues in the CDR3. In nucleotides, the CDR3 is TGTGCCAGCAGCTACGACAGGGGGGAAGATACGCAGTATTTT. Translated, it gives CASSYDRGEDTQYF.

This clone was observed a single time. V and J are TRBV4-3 and TRBJ2-3, with D unclear. V was trimmed by 1 base and J by 2 bases, leaving 10 bases between them. The CDR3 runs 15 residues. Looked up from germline, CDR1 is LGHNA and CDR2 is YSLEER. CDR3 protein: CASSQGTELTDTQYF. The CDR3 DNA is TGCGCCAGCAGCCAAGGGACGGAGCTCACAGATACGCAGTATTTT.

This chain links TRBV9 with TRBJ1-5; the D is unclear. CDR3 length: 14 amino acids. Germline V gives CDR1 SGDLS, CDR2 YYNGEE. V lost 0 bases to trimming and J lost 2 bases, with 6 bases between them. CDR3 in amino acids: CASSVGQGNQPQHF. DNA of the CDR3: TGTGCCAGCAGCGTAGGTCAGGGCAATCAGCCCCAGCATTTT.

The chain links TRBV28 to TRBJ2-1, with D uncertain. This CDR3 has 14 residues. Germline V gene data show CDR1 as MDHEN and CDR2 as SYDVKM. The V gene lost 5 bases and the J gene lost 3 bases, with 11 bases spanning the gap. The DNA for the CDR3 is TGTGCCAGCAGTGGTAGCAGAGACTACAATGAGCAGTTCTTC. Translated, it gives CASSGSRDYNEQFF.

The rearrangement links TRBV25-1 to TRBJ1-2; D is possibly TRBD1 (6 bases). The CDR3 is 14 residues long. Per the germline V gene, CDR1 is MGHDK and CDR2 is SYGVNS. V was pared by 4 bases and J by 2 bases, with 11 bases between. CDR3 sequence (DNA): TGTGCCAGCAGTGGAACAGGGAGGAACTATGGCTACACCTTC. Its protein product is CASSGTGRNYGYTF.

The chain employs TRBV14 and TRBJ2-3; weak D call: TRBD1 (6 bases). This CDR3 has 11 amino acids. V lost 4 bases and J lost 15, with 14 bases in between. Germline V gene sequence: CDR1 SGHDN, CDR2 FVKESK. The CDR3 region is CASSRWDTGYF. CDR3 nucleotides: TGTGCCAGCAGCCGATGGGACACTGGCTATTTT.

The chain joins TRBV4-2 to TRBJ2-3, with 9 bases that match TRBD2. CDR1 and CDR2 (germline): LGHNA, YNFKEQ. The trim removed 1 base at V and 7 bases at J, leaving 9 bases unmatched. The CDR3 is 16 amino acids. The CDR3 reads CASSQGVLAGRNTQYF. The DNA for the CDR3 is TGTGCCAGCAGCCAAGGGGTGCTAGCGGGGCGGAATACGCAGTATTTT.

CDR3 bases: TGTGCCAGCAGACCGGAGGGGGCAATTGACCTCTCTGGAAACACCATATATTTT. As protein: CASRPEGAIDLSGNTIYF. The V gene is TRBV7-2, the J gene TRBJ1-3, with 7 positions matching TRBD1. Germline values: CDR1 SGHTA, CDR2 FQGNSA. This CDR3 is built from 18 residues. Unmatched junction bases numbered 14, after V lost 6 bases and J lost 0 bases.

The chain carries TRBV4-1 and TRBJ2-1; a weak D match, TRBD1 (5 bases). Trimming cost V 1 base and J 0 bases, with 10 bases left between them. Per the germline V gene, CDR1 is MGHRA and CDR2 is YSYEKL. The CDR3 runs 16 residues. CDR3 nucleotide sequence: TGCGCCAGCAGCCAAGTGGACATAATCTCCTACAATGAGCAGTTCTTC. Translating it yields CASSQVDIISYNEQFF.

This chain connects TRBV9 to TRBJ1-1; 7 positions agree with TRBD1. V was pared by 0 bases and J by 3 bases, with 2 bases of the junction left unmatched. Germline values: CDR1 SGDLS, CDR2 YYNGEE. The CDR3 length is 14 residues. The CDR3: CASSVGQGYTEAFF. As DNA, the CDR3 is TGTGCCAGCAGCGTAGGACAGGGTTACACTGAAGCTTTCTTT.

The J gene is TRBJ2-1, the V gene TRBV28; D perhaps matches TRBD1 (5 bases). Between the trimmed V and J ends, which lost 4 bases and 3 bases, there was a span of 13 bases. Germline V CDR1 and CDR2: MDHEN, SYDVKM. This CDR3 spans 15 amino acids. In DNA, the CDR3 is TGTGCCAGCAGTTACCGAGAACAGGTCTACAATGAGCAGTTCTTC. Its protein product is CASSYREQVYNEQFF.

In this sample, this clone turned up once. The gene calls are TRBV5-1 and TRBJ1-3, with 7 bases aligning to TRBD1. The CDR3 sequence is 15 residues long. Trimming at V came to 0 bases and at J to 0 bases, leaving 0 bases not matched to a gene. Germline values: CDR1 SGHRS, CDR2 YFSETQ. CDR3 protein: CASSLDRGSGNTIYF. CDR3 in DNA: TGCGCCAGCAGCTTGGACAGGGGCTCTGGAAACACCATATATTTT.

This rearrangement joins TRBV7-9 to TRBJ2-3; 9 nucleotides line up with TRBD1. This CDR3 has 15 amino acids. The V segment lost 2 bases and the J segment 1 base; nucleotides outside the gene matches: 1. Germline V lookup: CDR1 SEHNR, CDR2 FQNEAQ (reference sequence). CDR3 nucleotide sequence: TGTGCCAGCAGCTTAACAGGGGGCGGCACAGATACGCAGTATTTT. It yields the protein CASSLTGGGTDTQYF.

This chain uses TRBV5-4 with TRBJ2-5; unclear D gene. V gave up 1 base and J gave up 0 bases, with 7 bases separating them. Germline V gene lookup returns CDR1 SGHNT and CDR2 YYREEE (reference sequence). This CDR3 has 14 amino acids. The DNA of the CDR3 is TGTGCCAGCAGCTTGACCCGGGACCAAGAGACCCAGTACTTC. As protein: CASSLTRDQETQYF.

The chain is built from TRBV5-1 and TRBJ2-2, with unresolved D. CDR3 length equals 13 residues. V shed 0 bases and J shed 3 bases, with 3 bases lying between them. CDR1 is SGHRS and CDR2 is YFSETQ in the germline V gene. For the CDR3, the DNA is TGCGCCAGCAGCTTGGCGGACACCGGGGAGCTGTTTTTT. Its translation is CASSLADTGELFF.

The V call is TRBV28, the J call TRBJ2-3; D is ambiguous. Trimming took 5 bases from V and 2 from J, leaving 5 bases between them. Germline values: CDR1 MDHEN, CDR2 SYDVKM. The CDR3 length is 12 residues. The CDR3 reads CASSQTTDTQYF. The CDR3 nucleotides are TGTGCCAGCAGTCAGACCACAGATACGCAGTATTTT.

This chain connects TRBV29-1 to TRBJ2-3, with D possibly TRBD2 on 7 matching bases. Trimming took off 4 bases at V and 6 bases at J, with 20 bases between the two ends. Germline V lookup: CDR1 SQVTM, CDR2 ANQGSEA. The CDR3 has 15 residues. The CDR3 DNA reads as TGCAGCGTTGCCGGGGGGCTGGTTTCGTTGGATACGCAGTATTTT. It encodes CSVAGGLVSLDTQYF.

The chain has TRBV12-5 and TRBJ2-2; D not resolved. V was shortened by 0 bases and J by 8 bases, with 7 bases between the two germline ends. The CDR3 consists of 13 residues. The germline V gene encodes CDR1 LGHNT and CDR2 FRNRAP. The CDR3 region has the DNA TGTGCTAGTGGTTTGGTACACTGGGGGGAGCTGTTTTTT. Translation gives CASGLVHWGELFF.

The chain couples TRBV21-1 to TRBJ2-7; the table calls TRBD2, which could not be checked here. TRBV21-1 is classified as a pseudogene. The CDR3 is 16 amino acids. The CDR3, as DNA: TGTGCCAGCAGCAAAGTTGGGGGGGCGCGACCCTACGAGCAGTACTTC. It translates to CASSKVGGARPYEQYF.

The chain uses TRBV9 and TRBJ2-1; D remains ambiguous. Germline CDR1 is SGDLS and CDR2 is YYNGEE. V shed 4 bases and J shed 6 bases, with 23 bases lying between them. This CDR3 comprises 17 residues. This CDR3 reads CASSPRILEYSGNEQFF. In nucleotides, the CDR3 is TGTGCCAGCAGCCCCCGTATTCTGGAGTACTCCGGCAATGAGCAGTTCTTC. Full variable domain (missing parts from reference TRBV9 and TRBJ2-1): DSGVTQTPKHLITATGQRVTLRCSPRSGDLSVYWYQQSLDQGLQFLIQYYNGEERAKGNILERFSAQQFPDLHSELNLSSLELGDSALYFCASSPRILEYSGNEQFFGPGTRLTVL.

CDR3 in DNA: TGTGCCAGCAGCGCTCGGACATCCCGGAGGGCTTTCTTT. Translated: CASSARTSRRAFF. The V call is TRBV5-4, the J call TRBJ1-1, with D possibly TRBD1 on 5 matching bases. Trimming cost V 4 bases and J 11 bases, with 18 bases left between them. CDR1 is SGHNT and CDR2 is YYREEE in the germline V gene (reference sequence). This CDR3 is built from 13 residues. Looking up the rest from reference TRBV5-4 and TRBJ1-1 gives the full variable domain: ETGVTQSPTHLIKTRGQQVTLRCSSQSGHNTVSWYQQALGQGPQFIFQYYREEENGRGNFPPRFSGLQFPNYSSELNVNALELDDSALYLCASSARTSRRAFFGQGTRLTVV.